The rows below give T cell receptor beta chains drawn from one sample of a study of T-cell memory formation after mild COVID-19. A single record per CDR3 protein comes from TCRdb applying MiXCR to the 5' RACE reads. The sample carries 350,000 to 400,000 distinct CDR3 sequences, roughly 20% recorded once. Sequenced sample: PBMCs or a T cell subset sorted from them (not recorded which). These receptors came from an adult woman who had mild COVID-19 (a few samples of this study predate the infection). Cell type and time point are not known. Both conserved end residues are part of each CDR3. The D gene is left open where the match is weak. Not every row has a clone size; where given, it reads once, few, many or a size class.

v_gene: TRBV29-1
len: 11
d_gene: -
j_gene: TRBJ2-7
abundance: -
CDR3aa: CSGEWGYEQYF
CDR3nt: TGCAGCGGAGAGTGGGGCTACGAGCAGTACTTC

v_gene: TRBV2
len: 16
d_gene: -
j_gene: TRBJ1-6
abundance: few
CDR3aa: CASSERRGEYNSPLHF
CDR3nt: TGTGCCAGCAGTGAACGGCGAGGAGAGTATAATTCACCCCTCCACTTT

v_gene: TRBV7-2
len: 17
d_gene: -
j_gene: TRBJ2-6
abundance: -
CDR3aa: CASSPQGPFSGANVLTF
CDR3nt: TGTGCCAGCAGCCCCCAGGGACCCTTCTCTGGGGCCAACGTCCTGACTTTC

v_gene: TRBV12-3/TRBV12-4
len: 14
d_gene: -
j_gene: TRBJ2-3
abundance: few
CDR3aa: CASRMGHSTDTQYF
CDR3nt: TGTGCCAGCAGAATGGGACACAGCACAGATACGCAGTATTTT

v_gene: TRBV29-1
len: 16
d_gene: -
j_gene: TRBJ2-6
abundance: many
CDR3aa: CSVERDTDSGANVLTF
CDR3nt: TGCAGCGTTGAACGGGACACCGACTCTGGGGCCAACGTCCTGACTTTC

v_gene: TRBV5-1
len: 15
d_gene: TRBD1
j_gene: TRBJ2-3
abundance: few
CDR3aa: CASSTGTGATDTQYF
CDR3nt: TGCGCCAGCAGCACGGGGACAGGGGCTACAGATACGCAGTATTTT

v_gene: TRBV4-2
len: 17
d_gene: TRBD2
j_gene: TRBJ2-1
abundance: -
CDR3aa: CASSQESGGAVIDEQFF
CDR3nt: TGTGCCAGCAGCCAGGAGAGCGGGGGGGCCGTAATCGATGAGCAGTTCTTC

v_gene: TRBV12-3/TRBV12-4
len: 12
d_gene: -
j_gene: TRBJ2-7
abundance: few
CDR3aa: CASSLYGREQYF
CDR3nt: TGTGCCAGCAGTTTATACGGCCGCGAGCAGTACTTC

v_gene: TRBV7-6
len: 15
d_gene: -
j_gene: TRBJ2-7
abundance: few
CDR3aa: CASSLDGRGRYEQYF
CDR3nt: TGTGCCAGCAGCTTAGACGGGCGGGGTAGGTACGAGCAGTACTTC

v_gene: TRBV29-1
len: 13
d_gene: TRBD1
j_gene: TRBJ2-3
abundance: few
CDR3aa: CSVAGQGTDTQYF
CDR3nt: TGCAGCGTGGCGGGACAGGGGACAGATACGCAGTATTTT

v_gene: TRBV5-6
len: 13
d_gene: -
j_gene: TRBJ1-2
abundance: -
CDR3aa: CASSPAPSYGYTF
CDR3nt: TGTGCCAGCAGCCCTGCACCGAGCTATGGCTACACCTTC

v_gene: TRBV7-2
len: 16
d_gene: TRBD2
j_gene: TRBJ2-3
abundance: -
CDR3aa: CASSLAPGGTTNTQYF
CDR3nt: TGTGCCAGCAGCTTAGCGCCGGGAGGGACGACCAATACGCAGTATTTT

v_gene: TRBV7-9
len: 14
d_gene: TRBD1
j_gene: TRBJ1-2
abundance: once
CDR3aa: CASYHDREGYGYTF
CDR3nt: TGTGCCAGCTATCACGACAGGGAGGGTTATGGCTACACCTTC

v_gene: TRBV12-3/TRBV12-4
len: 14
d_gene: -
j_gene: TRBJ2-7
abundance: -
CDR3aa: CAISLGPPTYEQYF
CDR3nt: TGTGCCATCAGTTTGGGTCCCCCGACCTACGAGCAGTACTTC

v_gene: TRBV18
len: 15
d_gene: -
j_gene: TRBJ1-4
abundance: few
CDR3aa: CASSPPLGANEKLFF
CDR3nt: TGTGCCAGCTCACCACCCCTGGGGGCAAATGAAAAACTGTTTTTT

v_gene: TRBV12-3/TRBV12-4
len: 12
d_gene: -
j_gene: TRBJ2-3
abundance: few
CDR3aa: CASSLPRHTQYF
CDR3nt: TGTGCCAGCAGTTTGCCCCGGCATACGCAGTATTTT

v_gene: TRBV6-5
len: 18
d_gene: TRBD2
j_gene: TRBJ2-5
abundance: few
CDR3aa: CASSYSAPAGGFLETQYF
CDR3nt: TGTGCCAGCAGTTACTCGGCTCCAGCGGGAGGGTTTTTAGAGACCCAGTACTTC

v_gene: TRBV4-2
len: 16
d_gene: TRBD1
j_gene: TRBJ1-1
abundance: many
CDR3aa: CASSQAQTGGNTEAFF
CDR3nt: TGTGCCAGCAGCCAAGCCCAGACAGGGGGGAACACTGAAGCTTTCTTT

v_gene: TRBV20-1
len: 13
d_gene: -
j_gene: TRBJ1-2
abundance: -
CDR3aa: CSARTRTAYGYTF
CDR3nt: TGCAGTGCTAGAACCCGGACAGCTTATGGCTACACCTTC

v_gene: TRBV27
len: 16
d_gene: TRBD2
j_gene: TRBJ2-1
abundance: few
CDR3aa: CASSSLAGLSYNEQFF
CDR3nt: TGTGCCAGCAGTTCCCTAGCGGGATTATCCTACAATGAGCAGTTCTTC

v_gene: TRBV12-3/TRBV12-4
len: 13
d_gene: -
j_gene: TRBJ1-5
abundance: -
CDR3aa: CASSPRMNQPQHF
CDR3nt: TGTGCCAGCAGCCCCCGAATGAATCAGCCCCAGCATTTT

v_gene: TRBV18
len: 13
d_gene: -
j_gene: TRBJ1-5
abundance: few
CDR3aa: CASSRAADQPQHF
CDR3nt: TGTGCCAGCTCAAGAGCCGCAGATCAGCCCCAGCATTTT

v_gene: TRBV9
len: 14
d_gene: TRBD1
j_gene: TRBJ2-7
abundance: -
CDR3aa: CASSAGQGHYEQYF
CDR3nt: TGTGCCAGCAGCGCGGGACAGGGGCACTACGAGCAGTACTTC

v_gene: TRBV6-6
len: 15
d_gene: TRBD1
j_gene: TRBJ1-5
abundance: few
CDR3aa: CASSPWDSQRWPQHF
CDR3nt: TGTGCCAGCAGCCCTTGGGACAGCCAACGTTGGCCCCAGCATTTT

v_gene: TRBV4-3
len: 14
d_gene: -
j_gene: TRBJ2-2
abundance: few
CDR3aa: CASSQDRLVGELFF
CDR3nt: TGCGCCAGCAGCCAAGACCGACTAGTCGGGGAGCTGTTTTTT

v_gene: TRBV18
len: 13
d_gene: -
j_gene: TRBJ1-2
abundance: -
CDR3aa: CASSPPRARGYTF
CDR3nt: TGTGCCAGCTCACCACCCAGGGCCCGGGGCTACACCTTC

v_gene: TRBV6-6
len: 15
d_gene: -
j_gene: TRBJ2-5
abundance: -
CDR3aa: CASSYRGDGEETQYF
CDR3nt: TGTGCCAGCAGTTATCGAGGTGACGGAGAAGAGACCCAGTACTTC